One TCR beta chain is described in this entry. Antigen unknown. Germline is not matched at one junction end, which may reflect a read error. This sample was included in a study of tumor-infiltrating lymphocytes in primary liver carcinoma. About the study: The patient population consisted of men and women between 30 and 69 years of age. Yields of productive TCRbeta reads ranged from roughly 3.5 to 7.5 million per sample and were similar across tissue types. Study-level findings and limits: Tumor region pairs showed greater overlap than either tumor-adjacent or tumor-blood pairs did.

The input was roughly 0.5 ug total RNA; TCR beta cDNA was made from it with a constant-region primer. Employing slightly modified ARM-PCR, three nested multiplex PCR rounds were run, and these gave rise to the TCR beta libraries. Use of TRBV1-TRBV30 forward primers with a C-beta reverse primer characterized the first two PCR rounds, which lasted 10 cycles each. One entry per CDR3 protein results from TCRdb running MiXCR on the multiplex PCR reads. The table lists fewer than 400,000 distinct CDR3 sequences, around three fifths of them singletons. Unsorted whole blood supplied the blood RNA, and germline DNA was isolated too. CDR3 length equals 12 residues. CDR1 and CDR2 from the germline V gene are ENHRY and SYGVKD.

The rearrangement uses TRBV10-3 and TRBJ1-6; unclear D gene. The source of this sequence is a man aged 35 to 55 with primary liver carcinoma and hepatitis B virus infection. Sequences were obtained from peripheral blood. CDR3 region: CVISVAESPLHF. The CDR3 bases are TGTGTCATCAGTGTGGCAGAGTCACCCCTCCACTTT.